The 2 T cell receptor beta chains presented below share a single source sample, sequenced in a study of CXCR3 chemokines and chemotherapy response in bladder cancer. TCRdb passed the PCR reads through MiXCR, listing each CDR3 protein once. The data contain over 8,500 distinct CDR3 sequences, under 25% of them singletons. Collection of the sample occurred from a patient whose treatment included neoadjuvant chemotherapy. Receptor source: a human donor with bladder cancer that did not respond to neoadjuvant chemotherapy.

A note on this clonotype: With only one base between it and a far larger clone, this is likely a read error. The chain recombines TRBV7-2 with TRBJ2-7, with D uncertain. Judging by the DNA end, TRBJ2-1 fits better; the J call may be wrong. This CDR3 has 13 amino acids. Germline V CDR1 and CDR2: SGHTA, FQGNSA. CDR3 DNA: TGTGCCAGCAGCCGCGAACTGAGGAATGAGCAGTTCTTC. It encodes CASSRELRNEQFF.

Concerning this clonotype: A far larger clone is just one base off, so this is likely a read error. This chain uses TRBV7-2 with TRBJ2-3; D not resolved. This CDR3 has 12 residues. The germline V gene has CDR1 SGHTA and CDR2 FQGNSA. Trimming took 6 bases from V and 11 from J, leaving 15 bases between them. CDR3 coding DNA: TGTGCCAGCAGTTACAGTGCCCGGAGGCAGTATTTT. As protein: CASSYSARRQYF.